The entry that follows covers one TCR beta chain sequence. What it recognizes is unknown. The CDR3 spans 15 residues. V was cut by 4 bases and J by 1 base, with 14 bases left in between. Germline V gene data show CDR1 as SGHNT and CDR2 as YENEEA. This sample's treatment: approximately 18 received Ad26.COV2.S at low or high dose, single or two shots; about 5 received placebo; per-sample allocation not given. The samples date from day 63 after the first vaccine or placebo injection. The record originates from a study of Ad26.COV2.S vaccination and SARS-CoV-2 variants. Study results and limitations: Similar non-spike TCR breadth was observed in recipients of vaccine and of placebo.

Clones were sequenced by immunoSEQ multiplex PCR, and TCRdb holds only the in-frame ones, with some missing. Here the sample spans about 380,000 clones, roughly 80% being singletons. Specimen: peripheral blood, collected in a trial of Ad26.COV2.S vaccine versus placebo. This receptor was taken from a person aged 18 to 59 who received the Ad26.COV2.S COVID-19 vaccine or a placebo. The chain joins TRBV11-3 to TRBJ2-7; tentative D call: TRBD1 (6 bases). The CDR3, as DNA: TGTGCCAGCAGCTCCTCGGACAGAATATCCTACGAGCAGTACTTC. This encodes CASSSSDRISYEQYF.